This is a list of T cell receptor beta chains from one sample in a study of molecular identifiers for immune sequencing clone quantification. One entry per CDR3 protein, called by TCRdb with MiXCR from the PCR reads. The repertoire holds about half a million distinct CDR3 sequences, with 20% to 25% as singletons. Sequenced: naive CD8+ T cells from blood, with Jurkat cell RNA spiked in. These receptor sequences come from a human donor in good health. Some libraries in this study had Jurkat cell RNA spiked in. Both conserved end residues are part of each CDR3. Fields, in order: D gene, J gene, clone size, V gene, CDR3 DNA, CDR3 protein. D genes are given only for firm matches. Rows give clone size only sometimes, using once, few, many, or a class for an expanded clone.

d_call: TRBD1
j_call: TRBJ2-4
clone_size: many
v_call: TRBV20-1
cdr3_nt: TGCAGTGCTAGGGAGGACAGGGCCTGGGCCAAAAACATTCAGTACTTC
cdr3_aa: CSAREDRAWAKNIQYF

d_call: NA
j_call: TRBJ2-5
clone_size: few
v_call: TRBV7-9
cdr3_nt: TGTGCCAGCTGGACCGGGGAGACCCAGTACTTC
cdr3_aa: CASWTGETQYF

d_call: TRBD1
j_call: TRBJ1-3
clone_size: few
v_call: TRBV27
cdr3_nt: TGTGCCAGCAGTTCGACAGGGGGCCATTCTGGAAACACCATATATTTT
cdr3_aa: CASSSTGGHSGNTIYF

d_call: NA
j_call: TRBJ2-7
clone_size: NA
v_call: TRBV7-9
cdr3_nt: TGTGCCAGCAGCTCCGATGCGGCCTACGAGCAGTACTTC
cdr3_aa: CASSSDAAYEQYF

d_call: NA
j_call: TRBJ2-2
clone_size: few
v_call: TRBV12-3/TRBV12-4
cdr3_nt: TGTGCCAGCAGTCCCTTTGGGCAGTCGAACACCGGGGAGCTGTTTTTT
cdr3_aa: CASSPFGQSNTGELFF

d_call: NA
j_call: TRBJ1-1
clone_size: many
v_call: TRBV6-2/TRBV6-3
cdr3_nt: TGTGCCAGCAGTCTAGAGGTGGGGGCAACTGAAGCTTTCTTT
cdr3_aa: CASSLEVGATEAFF

d_call: TRBD1
j_call: TRBJ2-3
clone_size: few
v_call: TRBV27
cdr3_nt: TGTGCCAGCAGTGGGTCGGGACAGGGGATAACAGATACGCAGTATTTT
cdr3_aa: CASSGSGQGITDTQYF

d_call: NA
j_call: TRBJ2-7
clone_size: NA
v_call: TRBV2
cdr3_nt: TGTGCCAGCAGTGATGGGACAAACTACTACGAGCAGTACTTC
cdr3_aa: CASSDGTNYYEQYF

d_call: TRBD1
j_call: TRBJ1-1
clone_size: NA
v_call: TRBV15
cdr3_nt: TGTGCCACCAGCGGAGACAGGGTAGATACGGACACTAAAGCTTTCTTT
cdr3_aa: CATSGDRVDTDTKAFF

d_call: NA
j_call: TRBJ2-7
clone_size: few
v_call: TRBV7-9
cdr3_nt: TGTGCCAGCAGCATCAGGAGGGAGCAGTACTTC
cdr3_aa: CASSIRREQYF

d_call: NA
j_call: TRBJ2-3
clone_size: NA
v_call: TRBV4-3
cdr3_nt: TGCGCCAGCAGCCGGGAGGAACTTCCGGATACGCAGTATTTT
cdr3_aa: CASSREELPDTQYF

d_call: TRBD2
j_call: TRBJ2-7
clone_size: many
v_call: TRBV27
cdr3_nt: TGTGCCAGCAGTCCGGGACTAGCGTTAGGCGAGCAGTACTTC
cdr3_aa: CASSPGLALGEQYF

d_call: TRBD1
j_call: TRBJ1-3
clone_size: many
v_call: TRBV7-9
cdr3_nt: TGTGCCAGCAGCGCCCGGGACAGGGGGCATGGAAACACCATATATTTT
cdr3_aa: CASSARDRGHGNTIYF

d_call: TRBD2
j_call: TRBJ2-1
clone_size: NA
v_call: TRBV6-2/TRBV6-3
cdr3_nt: TGTGCCAGCAGTCCGACCGGACTAGCGGGAAGATACAATGAGCAGTTCTTC
cdr3_aa: CASSPTGLAGRYNEQFF

d_call: TRBD1
j_call: TRBJ2-7
clone_size: NA
v_call: TRBV7-3
cdr3_nt: TGTGCCAGCAGCATAGACAGGGGCCCCTACGAGCAGTGCTTC
cdr3_aa: CASSIDRGPYEQCF

d_call: TRBD2
j_call: TRBJ2-7
clone_size: many
v_call: TRBV25-1
cdr3_nt: TGTGCCAGCAGTGAATATACTAGCGGGATCTACGAGCAGTACTTC
cdr3_aa: CASSEYTSGIYEQYF

d_call: NA
j_call: TRBJ2-3
clone_size: many
v_call: TRBV6-2/TRBV6-3
cdr3_nt: TGTGCCAGCAGTTACTCGGCCAGGGTCACAGATACGCAGTATTTT
cdr3_aa: CASSYSARVTDTQYF

d_call: NA
j_call: TRBJ2-7
clone_size: many
v_call: TRBV4-1
cdr3_nt: TGCGCCAGCAGCCAAGTGGGCAGGGACGAGCAGTACTTC
cdr3_aa: CASSQVGRDEQYF

d_call: NA
j_call: TRBJ1-5
clone_size: many
v_call: TRBV6-2/TRBV6-3
cdr3_nt: TGTGCCAGCAGTTGGGGATTTAATCAGCCCCAGCATTTT
cdr3_aa: CASSWGFNQPQHF

d_call: NA
j_call: TRBJ2-6
clone_size: many
v_call: TRBV6-2/TRBV6-3
cdr3_nt: TGTGCCAGCAGTTACCGGTTGGCTGGGGCCAACGTCCTGACTTTC
cdr3_aa: CASSYRLAGANVLTF

d_call: TRBD2
j_call: TRBJ2-3
clone_size: many
v_call: TRBV7-9
cdr3_nt: TGTGCCAGCAGCCCGGGACTAGCGGGTCCGGCCACTAGCACAGATACGCAGTATTTT
cdr3_aa: CASSPGLAGPATSTDTQYF

d_call: NA
j_call: TRBJ2-1
clone_size: NA
v_call: TRBV6-5
cdr3_nt: TGTGCCAGCAGTACCGGGGCCTACAATGAGCAGTTCTTC
cdr3_aa: CASSTGAYNEQFF

d_call: TRBD2
j_call: TRBJ2-3
clone_size: NA
v_call: TRBV7-3
cdr3_nt: TGTGCCAGCAGCTTAACTAGCGGGACCACAGATACGCAGTATTTT
cdr3_aa: CASSLTSGTTDTQYF

d_call: NA
j_call: TRBJ2-2
clone_size: NA
v_call: TRBV2
cdr3_nt: TGTGCCAGCAGTGAATCCCCAGGGTTTCGCACCGGGGAGCCGTTTTTT
cdr3_aa: CASSESPGFRTGEPFF

d_call: TRBD1
j_call: TRBJ1-2
clone_size: NA
v_call: TRBV12-3/TRBV12-4
cdr3_nt: TGTGCCAGCAGTTGGGACAGGGTCTATGACTACACCTTC
cdr3_aa: CASSWDRVYDYTF

d_call: NA
j_call: TRBJ2-1
clone_size: many
v_call: TRBV4-1
cdr3_nt: TGCGCCAGCAGCCAAGAGGGCAGGGACTACAATGAGCAGTTCTTC
cdr3_aa: CASSQEGRDYNEQFF

d_call: NA
j_call: TRBJ1-1
clone_size: many
v_call: TRBV6-5
cdr3_nt: TGTGCCAGCTCTTCATGGAGACGGCGGTTTGTTACTGAAGCTTTCTTT
cdr3_aa: CASSSWRRRFVTEAFF

d_call: NA
j_call: TRBJ2-3
clone_size: once
v_call: TRBV11-2
cdr3_nt: TGTGCCAGCAGGGGGGGGGGCGGGGGTAGGGATACGCAGTATTTT
cdr3_aa: CASRGGGGGRDTQYF

d_call: TRBD2
j_call: TRBJ2-4
clone_size: few
v_call: TRBV28
cdr3_nt: TGTGCCAGCAGTTTGGCTCCGGGAGCGGGATACATTCAGTACTTC
cdr3_aa: CASSLAPGAGYIQYF

d_call: TRBD2
j_call: TRBJ2-1
clone_size: few
v_call: TRBV19
cdr3_nt: TGTGCCAGTAGTATCGGGACTAGCGGGAGCCCAGGGGTCTTC
cdr3_aa: CASSIGTSGSPGVF

d_call: NA
j_call: TRBJ2-7
clone_size: NA
v_call: TRBV11-1
cdr3_nt: TGTGCCAGCAGCTTAAGTCTCGTCAGGGGAGGCGACGAGCAGTACTTC
cdr3_aa: CASSLSLVRGGDEQYF

d_call: TRBD1
j_call: TRBJ1-3
clone_size: NA
v_call: TRBV7-6
cdr3_nt: TGTGCCAGCAGCGCCTCACAGGGGGCGCCGGGAAACACCATATATTTT
cdr3_aa: CASSASQGAPGNTIYF

d_call: NA
j_call: TRBJ2-1
clone_size: NA
v_call: TRBV6-2/TRBV6-3
cdr3_nt: TGTGCCAGCAGTACCCTAGCGACCACCTACGATGAGCAGTTCTTC
cdr3_aa: CASSTLATTYDEQFF

d_call: NA
j_call: TRBJ1-2
clone_size: NA
v_call: TRBV27
cdr3_nt: TGTGCCAGCAAGGGTTCTTATGGCTACACCTTC
cdr3_aa: CASKGSYGYTF

d_call: NA
j_call: TRBJ2-7
clone_size: many
v_call: TRBV19
cdr3_nt: TGTGCCAGTAGTTCCGGCTACTCCTACGAGCAGTACTTC
cdr3_aa: CASSSGYSYEQYF

d_call: NA
j_call: TRBJ2-3
clone_size: many
v_call: TRBV7-9
cdr3_nt: TGTGCCAGCAGCCCCGGACTCACTATCACAGATACGCAGTATTTT
cdr3_aa: CASSPGLTITDTQYF

d_call: NA
j_call: TRBJ1-2
clone_size: few
v_call: TRBV6-2/TRBV6-3
cdr3_nt: TGTGCCAGCAGTTCCTCCGGACAGAACTATGGCTACACCTTC
cdr3_aa: CASSSSGQNYGYTF

d_call: NA
j_call: TRBJ1-1
clone_size: NA
v_call: TRBV6-5
cdr3_nt: TGTGCCAGCAGTAACGACAGGTGGAGATCTGAAGCTTTCTTT
cdr3_aa: CASSNDRWRSEAFF

d_call: NA
j_call: TRBJ2-3
clone_size: few
v_call: TRBV25-1
cdr3_nt: TGTGCCAGCAGGTTAGCGGACTCAGATACGCAGTATTTT
cdr3_aa: CASRLADSDTQYF

d_call: TRBD1
j_call: TRBJ1-3
clone_size: few
v_call: TRBV29-1
cdr3_nt: TGCAGCGTGGGAAACAGGGGAACTGGAAACACCATATATTTT
cdr3_aa: CSVGNRGTGNTIYF

d_call: TRBD1
j_call: TRBJ2-3
clone_size: many
v_call: TRBV27
cdr3_nt: TGTGCCAGCAGTATTCTCGGATTGGGACAGGGGAGTTTAGATACGCAGTATTTT
cdr3_aa: CASSILGLGQGSLDTQYF

d_call: TRBD1
j_call: TRBJ2-2
clone_size: few
v_call: TRBV19
cdr3_nt: TGTGCCAGTAGTGGGGGACAGGCTAACACCGGGGAGCTGTTTTTT
cdr3_aa: CASSGGQANTGELFF

d_call: NA
j_call: TRBJ2-5
clone_size: few
v_call: TRBV12-3/TRBV12-4
cdr3_nt: TGTGCCAGCAGTTTAGCGTATAAGGGGAAAGAGACCCAGTACTTC
cdr3_aa: CASSLAYKGKETQYF

d_call: NA
j_call: TRBJ1-4
clone_size: NA
v_call: TRBV14
cdr3_nt: TGTGCCAGCAGCCAAGATTTGGGAAGTGCCGGGGAACTGTCTTTT
cdr3_aa: CASSQDLGSAGELSF

d_call: TRBD2
j_call: TRBJ2-5
clone_size: few
v_call: TRBV10-3
cdr3_nt: TGTGCCATCAGTGAACCGACTAGCGAGGAGACCCAGTACTTC
cdr3_aa: CAISEPTSEETQYF

d_call: NA
j_call: TRBJ2-6
clone_size: few
v_call: TRBV27
cdr3_nt: TGTGCCAGCAGTTTAAAGGGGGGCCTCTCTGGGGCCAACGTCCTGACTTTC
cdr3_aa: CASSLKGGLSGANVLTF

d_call: NA
j_call: TRBJ1-1
clone_size: few
v_call: TRBV30
cdr3_nt: TGTGCCTGGGATGGGGGGGGCGAAGCTGAAGCTTTCTTT
cdr3_aa: CAWDGGGEAEAFF

d_call: NA
j_call: TRBJ2-7
clone_size: many
v_call: TRBV7-9
cdr3_nt: TGTGCCAGCAGCAAGCGGACAGAGATCTCCTACGAGCAGTACTTC
cdr3_aa: CASSKRTEISYEQYF

d_call: NA
j_call: TRBJ2-7
clone_size: NA
v_call: TRBV28
cdr3_nt: TGTGCCAGCAGTTTACGGTTAGACGAGCAGTACTTC
cdr3_aa: CASSLRLDEQYF

d_call: NA
j_call: TRBJ2-7
clone_size: few
v_call: TRBV20-1
cdr3_nt: TGCAGTGCTAGACCCCACACCCAAGCCGCGACCGAGCAGTACTTC
cdr3_aa: CSARPHTQAATEQYF

d_call: NA
j_call: TRBJ1-1
clone_size: few
v_call: TRBV7-6
cdr3_nt: TGTGCCAGCAGCTTAGCGCACGGCCAGGGGCTACTAAACACTGAAGCTTTCTTT
cdr3_aa: CASSLAHGQGLLNTEAFF

d_call: NA
j_call: TRBJ2-2
clone_size: few
v_call: TRBV12-3/TRBV12-4
cdr3_nt: TGTGCCAGCATCCCTTCCTCTCGCCTAAACACCGGGGAGCTGTTTTTT
cdr3_aa: CASIPSSRLNTGELFF

d_call: NA
j_call: TRBJ1-3
clone_size: few
v_call: TRBV30
cdr3_nt: TGTGCCTGGAATGACGGGGATGGAAACACCATATATTTT
cdr3_aa: CAWNDGDGNTIYF

d_call: TRBD1
j_call: TRBJ2-1
clone_size: NA
v_call: TRBV19
cdr3_nt: TGTTCCGCGGGGACAGGGCCTTACAATGAGCAGTTCTTC
cdr3_aa: CSAGTGPYNEQFF

d_call: TRBD2
j_call: TRBJ2-7
clone_size: NA
v_call: TRBV6-2/TRBV6-3
cdr3_nt: TGTGCCAGCATGCGGGAGTACTACGAGCGGTACTTC
cdr3_aa: CASMREYYERYF